The 4 T cell receptor beta chains reported below all come from one sample, sequenced in a study of cytomegalovirus exposure and HLA in healthy donors. It was with 60 Vbeta and 13 Jbeta primers that the PCR ran. Profiled with immunoSEQ multiplex PCR; TCRdb holds only in-frame clones, not every one. The sample has fewer than 130,000 clones, around four fifths seen once. Sequencing used PBMCs. These receptors came from a woman aged 55-69 years in good health and CMV-seropositive.

V is TRBV6-5 and J is TRBJ1-2; tentatively, D is TRBD1 (5 bases). V gave up 2 bases and J gave up 7 bases, with 11 bases separating them. CDR1 is MNHEY and CDR2 is SVGAGI in the germline V gene. This CDR3 is 13 amino acids long. CDR3: CASSYPQGSGYTF. The CDR3, as DNA: TGTGCCAGCAGTTACCCTCAGGGCTCTGGCTACACCTTC.

The chain uses TRBV11-3 and TRBJ2-7; D gene uncertain. Trimming shortened V by 0 bases and J by 7 bases, and 10 bases separated the two germline ends. The CDR3 is made up of 13 amino acids. Per the germline V gene, CDR1 is SGHNT and CDR2 is YENEEA. In DNA form, the CDR3 reads TGTGCCAGCAGCTTAGACCCAGAGGCGGAGCAGTACTTC. It translates to CASSLDPEAEQYF.

In its sample, this clone was seen once. V is TRBV25-1 and J is TRBJ2-1; a weak D match, TRBD2 (6 bases). The length of the CDR3 is 13 residues. The ends were cut back, 2 bases at V and 8 bases at J, with 10 bases in the middle. Germline V lookup: CDR1 MGHDK, CDR2 SYGVNS. The CDR3 sequence is CASSEAGHDEQFF. In nucleotides, the CDR3 is TGTGCCAGCAGTGAAGCGGGGCACGATGAGCAGTTCTTC.

This clone was observed a few times. The chain couples TRBV7-6 to TRBJ2-2; D remains ambiguous. Germline lookup yields CDR1 SGHVS and CDR2 FNYEAQ. V was trimmed by 1 base and J by 7 bases, leaving 4 bases between them. This CDR3 contains 12 residues. CDR3 sequence reads: CASSLDGGELFF. The CDR3 region has the DNA TGTGCCAGCAGCTTAGACGGCGGGGAGCTGTTTTTT.